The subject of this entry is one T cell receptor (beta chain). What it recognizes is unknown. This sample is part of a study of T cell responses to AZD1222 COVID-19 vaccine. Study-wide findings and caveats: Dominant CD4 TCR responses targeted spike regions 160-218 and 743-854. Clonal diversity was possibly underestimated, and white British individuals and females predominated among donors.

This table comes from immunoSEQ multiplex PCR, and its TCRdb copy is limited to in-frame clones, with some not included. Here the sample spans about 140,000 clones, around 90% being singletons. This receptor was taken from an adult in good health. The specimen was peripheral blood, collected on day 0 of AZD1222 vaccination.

This CDR3 is CASSLVWGGTFEAFF. CDR3 sequence (DNA): TGTGCCAGCAGCTTGGTATGGGGGGGTACATTCGAAGCTTTCTTT. The genes are TRBV5-5 and TRBJ1-1; D possibly corresponds to TRBD1 (5 bases). The V and J ends lost 0 bases and 8 bases respectively, with 17 bases between them. The CDR3 extends over 15 amino acids. CDR1 and CDR2 from the germline V gene are SGHKS and YYEKEE (reference sequence).